What follows is one TCR beta chain and its context. Its target is unknown. This record belongs to a study of vaccination and CD4 T cells after COVID-19. Overall study context: Convalescent donors totaled six males and four females, including two who were Hispanic.

Oncomine TCR Beta short-read sequencing was applied to DNA from cultured CD4+ T cells. TCRdb itself ran the PCR reads through MiXCR, one entry per CDR3 protein. The sample yields around 23,000 distinct CDR3 sequences, under 50% seen once. Time point: late sampling 161 to 241 days after vaccination in a few convalescent patients. Treatment defined: roughly ten-day PBMC culture with coronavirus spike peptide pools or control peptides (ViraFEST assay). CDR1 and CDR2 (germline): DFQATT, SNEGSKA (reference sequence). The germline V and J ends were trimmed by 3 bases and 0 bases, with 8 bases remaining between them. The length of the CDR3 is 13 residues.

This chain uses TRBV20-1 with TRBJ1-2; no clear D. The sequencing here drew on CD4+ T cells from blood, cultured in vitro, taken about 7 months after SARS-CoV-2 vaccination. The TCR comes from a human donor who had recovered from COVID-19. CDR3 sequence (DNA): TGCAGTGCTAGGGCCAGGTCTAACTATGGCTACACCTTC. Amino acids: CSARARSNYGYTF.